The rows below give T cell receptor beta chains drawn from one sample of a study of T cells in localized non-small cell lung cancer. Assay used: immunoSEQ multiplex PCR; TCRdb lists only in-frame clones, some missing. The sample lists 20,000 to 30,000 clones, approximately 89% seen once, with around a tenth in the top ten. The starting material was peripheral blood mononuclear cells, obtained before any cancer treatment. The receptors here all came from a woman aged 35 to 69 with stage III lung adenocarcinoma. Both conserved end residues are part of each CDR3.

j_call,cdr3_length,v_call,cdr3_aa
TRBJ2-1,12,TRBV28,CASSLNGLAEFF
TRBJ2-7,16,TRBV27,CASSQWTSGGVYEQYF
TRBJ2-7,13,TRBV14,CASSQDLGVEQYF
TRBJ2-6,16,TRBV4-3,CASSQEPGVGANVLTF
TRBJ1-5,15,TRBV7-6,CASSLGTGGNQPQHF
TRBJ2-1,17,TRBV25-1,CASSDWTSGDSYNEQFF
TRBJ2-1,15,TRBV15,CATSGGTSGYNEQFF
TRBJ2-1,14,TRBV9,CASSVGRIYNEQFF
TRBJ2-2,13,TRBV6-5,CASGTGGSGELFF
TRBJ2-2,13,TRBV15,CATSPNRDRELFF
TRBJ2-7,15,TRBV4-1,CASSQDWNGAYEQYF
TRBJ2-2,17,TRBV7-6,CASSLAGRTHNTGELFF
TRBJ2-7,15,TRBV4-3,CASSPRTSGPYEQYF
TRBJ2-1,15,TRBV4-1,CASSQAGQTYNEQFF
TRBJ2-7,9,TRBV6-6,CASRYEQYF
TRBJ2-7,13,TRBV5-8,CASSLVRDVEQYF
TRBJ2-1,16,TRBV7-9,CASSFARGGTDSEQFF
TRBJ1-5,14,TRBV30,CAWSNGQGDRPQHF
TRBJ2-3,13,TRBV6-6,CASSYARTDTQYF
TRBJ1-3,17,TRBV15,CATSRDNLIYSGNTIYF
TRBJ2-3,17,TRBV4-1,CASSLKIIRSQGDTQYF
TRBJ1-5,15,TRBV5-1,CASSWTGGKDQPQHF
TRBJ2-2,14,TRBV10-2,CATNPGQNTGELFF
TRBJ1-3,15,TRBV18,CASSPSTGAGNTIYF
TRBJ1-5,16,TRBV4-3,CASSHDIRGGNQPQHF
TRBJ1-2,12,TRBV6-5,CASSPGFRNYTF
TRBJ1-2,15,TRBV27,CASSLRQGANYGYTF
TRBJ1-1,15,TRBV5-1,CASSLDRPGGTEAFF
TRBJ2-3,19,TRBV28,CASSLRLAGGPKITDTQYF
TRBJ2-7,15,TRBV6-5,CASSFGQGAMYEQYF
TRBJ2-1,14,TRBV2,CASRPLATSHEQFF
TRBJ1-2,15,TRBV10-3,CAIRPQGARFYGYTF
TRBJ2-1,15,TRBV6-1,CASSEGGALSYEQFF
TRBJ2-3,16,TRBV15,CATSRDLGTRTDTQYF
TRBJ2-5,15,TRBV9,CASSVGLADVETQYF
TRBJ2-7,18,TRBV18,CASSPPTGQGQGTYEQYF
TRBJ2-7,13,TRBV5-1,CASSLSGQYEQYF
TRBJ1-3,14,TRBV5-1,CASRTGATGNTIYF
TRBJ2-3,14,TRBV14,CASSQDYGSDTQYF
TRBJ1-1,15,TRBV5-1,CASSFDGRGVTEAFF
TRBJ2-7,14,TRBV7-8,CASTIPHSSYEQYF
TRBJ2-2,13,TRBV5-4,CASSFWDTGELFF
TRBJ2-2,17,TRBV27,CASSTPDGFANTGELFF
TRBJ2-7,14,TRBV6-6,CASSQTRMAGEQYF
TRBJ2-7,14,TRBV14,CASKQGQDSYEQYF
TRBJ2-5,16,TRBV9,CASSPRLAGERETQYF
TRBJ2-3,15,TRBV4-1,CASSQDRLAVDTQYF
TRBJ2-7,14,TRBV4-3,CASSTTDRVTEQYF
TRBJ1-5,15,TRBV7-2,CASSSGQGSNQPQHF
TRBJ2-3,16,TRBV27,CASSTGTGVGTDTQYF
TRBJ2-1,13,TRBV7-2,CASSFDRANEQFF
TRBJ2-1,11,TRBV7-2,CASSLVYEQFF
TRBJ2-1,14,TRBV27,CATWVGGARNEQFF
TRBJ2-2,12,TRBV11-2,CASSSLTGELFF
TRBJ1-6,21,TRBV7-8,CASSLAPRVPGGERYNSPLHF
TRBJ1-3,14,TRBV5-1,CASSPQGTGNTIYF